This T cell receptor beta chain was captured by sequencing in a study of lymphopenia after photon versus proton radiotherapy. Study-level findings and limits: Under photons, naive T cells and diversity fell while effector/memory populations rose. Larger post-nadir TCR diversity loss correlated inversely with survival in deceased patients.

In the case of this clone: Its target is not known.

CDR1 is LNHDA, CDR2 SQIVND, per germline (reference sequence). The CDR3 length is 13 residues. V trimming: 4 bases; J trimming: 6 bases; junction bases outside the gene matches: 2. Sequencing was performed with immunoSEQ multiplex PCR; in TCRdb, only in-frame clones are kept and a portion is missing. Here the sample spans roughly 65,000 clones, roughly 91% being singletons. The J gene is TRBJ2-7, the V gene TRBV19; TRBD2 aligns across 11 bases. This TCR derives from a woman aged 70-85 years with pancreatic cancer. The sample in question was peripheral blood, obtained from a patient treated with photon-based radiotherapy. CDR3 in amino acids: CASSKTSGIEQYF. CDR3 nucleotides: TGTGCCAGTAGTAAGACTAGCGGGATCGAGCAGTACTTC.